Below, 2 T cell receptor beta chains from the same sample are listed, as sequenced in a study of CD8 T cells in Susac syndrome. The RNA, roughly 0.45 to 1 ug, was put through reverse transcription using random hexamers. TCRdb recomputed calls from the immunoSEQ multiplex PCR reads with MiXCR, one row per CDR3 protein. Among roughly 140,000 distinct CDR3 sequences listed, 94% were seen once. The sample was CD8+ T cells from PBMCs. Source of these receptors: a human donor in good health.

J is TRBJ2-7 and V is TRBV29-1; 7 bases agree with TRBD2. CDR1 is SQVTM and CDR2 is ANQGSEA in the germline V gene. J gave up 5 bases and V 3 bases, and 4 bases lay outside the gene matches. This CDR3 is built from 12 residues. The CDR3 is CSVEREWNEQYF. CDR3 DNA sequence: TGCAGCGTTGAGCGGGAGTGGAACGAGCAGTACTTC.

The J gene is TRBJ2-7, the V gene TRBV4-2, with 12 bases fitting TRBD2. The CDR3 covers 16 residues. Germline CDR1 is LGHNA and CDR2 is YNFKEQ. Unmatched junction bases numbered 7, after V lost 2 bases and J lost 5 bases. For the CDR3, the DNA is TGTGCCAGCAGCCAACTAGCGGGAGGGCCGGCCAACGAGCAGTACTTC. Encoded protein: CASSQLAGGPANEQYF.